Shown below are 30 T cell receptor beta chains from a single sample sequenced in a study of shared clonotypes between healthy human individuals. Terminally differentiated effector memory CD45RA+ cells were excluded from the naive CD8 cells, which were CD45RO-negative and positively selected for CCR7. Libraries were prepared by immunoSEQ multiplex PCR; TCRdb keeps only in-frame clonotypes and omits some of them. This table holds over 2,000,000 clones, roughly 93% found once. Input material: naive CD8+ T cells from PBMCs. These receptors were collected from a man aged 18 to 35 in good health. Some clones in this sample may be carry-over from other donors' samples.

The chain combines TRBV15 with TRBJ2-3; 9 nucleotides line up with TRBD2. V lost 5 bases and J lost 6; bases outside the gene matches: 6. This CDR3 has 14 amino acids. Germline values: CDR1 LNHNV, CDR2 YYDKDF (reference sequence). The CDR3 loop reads CATSGLAGPDTQYF. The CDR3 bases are TGTGCCACCAGCGGGCTAGCGGGACCCGATACGCAGTATTTT.

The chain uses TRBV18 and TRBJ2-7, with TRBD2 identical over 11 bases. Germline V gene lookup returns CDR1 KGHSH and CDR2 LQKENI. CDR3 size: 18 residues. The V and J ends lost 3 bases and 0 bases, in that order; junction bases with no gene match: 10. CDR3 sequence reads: CASSPLFGTSGISYEQYF. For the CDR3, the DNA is TGTGCCAGCTCACCTCTATTTGGGACTAGCGGTATCTCCTACGAGCAGTACTTC.

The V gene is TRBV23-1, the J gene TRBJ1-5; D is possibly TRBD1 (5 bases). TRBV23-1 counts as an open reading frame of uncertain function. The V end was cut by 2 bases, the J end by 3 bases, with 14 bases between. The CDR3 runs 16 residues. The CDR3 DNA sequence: TGCGCCAGCAGTCAACCCCACAGGCGATACAATCAGCCCCAGCATTTT. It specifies CASSQPHRRYNQPQHF.

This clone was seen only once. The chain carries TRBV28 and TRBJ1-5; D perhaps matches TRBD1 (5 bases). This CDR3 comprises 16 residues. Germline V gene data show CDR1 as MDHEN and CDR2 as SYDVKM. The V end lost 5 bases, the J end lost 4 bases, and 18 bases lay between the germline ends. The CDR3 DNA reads TGTGCCAGCAGTGCAACGACGGGATGGGGGAATCAGCCCCAGCATTTT. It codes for CASSATTGWGNQPQHF.

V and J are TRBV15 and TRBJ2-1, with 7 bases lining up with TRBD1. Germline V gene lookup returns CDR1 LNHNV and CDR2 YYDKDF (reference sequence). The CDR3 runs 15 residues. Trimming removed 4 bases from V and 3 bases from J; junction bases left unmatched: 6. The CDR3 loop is CATSKAGQVYNEQFF. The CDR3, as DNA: TGTGCCACCAGCAAAGCAGGACAGGTCTACAATGAGCAGTTCTTC.

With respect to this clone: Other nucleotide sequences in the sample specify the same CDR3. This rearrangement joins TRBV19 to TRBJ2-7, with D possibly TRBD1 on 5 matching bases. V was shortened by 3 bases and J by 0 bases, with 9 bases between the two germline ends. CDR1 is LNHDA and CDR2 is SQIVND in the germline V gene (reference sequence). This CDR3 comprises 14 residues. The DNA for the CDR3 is TGTGCCAGTAGTATCAGGGCCGACTCCTACGAGCAGTACTTC. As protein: CASSIRADSYEQYF.

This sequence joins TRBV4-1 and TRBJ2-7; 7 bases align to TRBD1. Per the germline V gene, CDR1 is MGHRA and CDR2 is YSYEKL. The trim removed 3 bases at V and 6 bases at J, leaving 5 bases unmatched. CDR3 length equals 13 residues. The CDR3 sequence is CASSQTGFGEQYF. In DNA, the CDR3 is TGCGCCAGCAGCCAGACAGGGTTCGGCGAGCAGTACTTC.

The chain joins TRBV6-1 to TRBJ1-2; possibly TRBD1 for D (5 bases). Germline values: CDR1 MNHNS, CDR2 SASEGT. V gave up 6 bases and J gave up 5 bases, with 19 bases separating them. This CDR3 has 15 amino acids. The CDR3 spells CASRVLTGLGYGYTF. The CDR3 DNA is TGTGCCAGCAGGGTATTGACGGGGCTAGGGTATGGCTACACCTTC.

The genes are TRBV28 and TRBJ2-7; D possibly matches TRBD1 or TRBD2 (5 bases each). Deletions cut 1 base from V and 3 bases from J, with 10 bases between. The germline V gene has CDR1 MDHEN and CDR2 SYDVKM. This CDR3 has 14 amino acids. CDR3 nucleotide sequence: TGTGCCAGCAGTTTATACCAGGGAGACTACGAGCAGTACTTC. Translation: CASSLYQGDYEQYF.

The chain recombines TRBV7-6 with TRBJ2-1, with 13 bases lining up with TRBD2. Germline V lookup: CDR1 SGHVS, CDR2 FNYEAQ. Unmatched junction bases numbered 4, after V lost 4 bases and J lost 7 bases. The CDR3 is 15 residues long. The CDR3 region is CASSSGLAGDNEQFF. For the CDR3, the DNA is TGTGCCAGCAGCTCCGGACTAGCGGGAGATAATGAGCAGTTCTTC.

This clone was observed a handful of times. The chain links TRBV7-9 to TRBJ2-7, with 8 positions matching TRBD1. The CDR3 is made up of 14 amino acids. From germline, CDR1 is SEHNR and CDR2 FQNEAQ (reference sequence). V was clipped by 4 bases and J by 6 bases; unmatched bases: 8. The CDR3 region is CASSSDRETVEQYF. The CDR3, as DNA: TGTGCCAGCAGCTCGGACAGGGAGACCGTCGAGCAGTACTTC.

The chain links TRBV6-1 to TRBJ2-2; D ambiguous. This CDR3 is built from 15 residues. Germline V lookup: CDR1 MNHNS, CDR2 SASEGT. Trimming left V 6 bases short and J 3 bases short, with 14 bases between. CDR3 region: CASRRWRSDTGELFF. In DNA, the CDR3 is TGTGCCAGCAGACGTTGGAGATCGGACACCGGGGAGCTGTTTTTT.

The CDR3: CASSFLGQGDTEAFF. As DNA, the CDR3 is TGTGCCAGCAGCTTTCTGGGACAGGGGGACACTGAAGCTTTCTTT. This chain joins TRBV28 and TRBJ1-1, with TRBD1 matching 11 bases. J was trimmed by 3 bases and V by 6 bases; bases with no gene match: 6. The germline gives CDR1 MDHEN, CDR2 SYDVKM. The CDR3 consists of 15 residues.

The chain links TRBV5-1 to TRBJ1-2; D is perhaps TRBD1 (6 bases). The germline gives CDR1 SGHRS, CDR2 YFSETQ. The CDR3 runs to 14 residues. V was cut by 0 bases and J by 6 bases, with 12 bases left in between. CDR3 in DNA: TGCGCCAGCAGCTTGGCTGGGCAGGGGAATGGCTACACCTTC. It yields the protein CASSLAGQGNGYTF.

CDR3 region: CASSPRGGVYNEQFF. CDR3 DNA sequence: TGTGCCAGCAGCCCCCGGGGGGGGGTTTACAATGAGCAGTTCTTC. The chain combines TRBV7-9 with TRBJ2-1; TRBD2 matches 8 bases. The CDR3 length is 15 residues. Germline V gene lookup returns CDR1 SEHNR and CDR2 FQNEAQ (reference sequence). Unmatched junction bases numbered 7, after V lost 5 bases and J lost 4 bases.

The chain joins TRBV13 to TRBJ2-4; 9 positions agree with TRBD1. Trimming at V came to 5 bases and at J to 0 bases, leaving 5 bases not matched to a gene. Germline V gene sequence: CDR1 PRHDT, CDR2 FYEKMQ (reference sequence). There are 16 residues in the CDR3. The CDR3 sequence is CASSPRDRVAKNIQYF. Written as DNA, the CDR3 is TGTGCCAGCAGCCCCCGGGACAGGGTAGCCAAAAACATTCAGTACTTC.

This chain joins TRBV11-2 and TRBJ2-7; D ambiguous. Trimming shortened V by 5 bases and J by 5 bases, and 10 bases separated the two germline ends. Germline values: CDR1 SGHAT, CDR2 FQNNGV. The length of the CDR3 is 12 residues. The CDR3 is CASSPSRDEQYF. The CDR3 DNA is TGTGCCAGCAGCCCCAGTCGCGACGAGCAGTACTTC.

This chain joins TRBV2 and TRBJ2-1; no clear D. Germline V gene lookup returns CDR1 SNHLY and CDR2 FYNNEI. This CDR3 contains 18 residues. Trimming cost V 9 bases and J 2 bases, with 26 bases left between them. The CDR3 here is CASKGDDFPTRAYNEQFF. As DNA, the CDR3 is TGTGCCAGTAAAGGAGACGACTTTCCTACAAGGGCCTACAATGAGCAGTTCTTC. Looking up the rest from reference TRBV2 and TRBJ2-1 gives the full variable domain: EPEVTQTPSHQVTQMGQEVILRCVPISNHLYFYWYRQILGQKVEFLVSFYNNEISEKSEIFDDQFSVERPDGSNFTLKIRSTKLEDSAMYFCASKGDDFPTRAYNEQFFGPGTRLTVL.

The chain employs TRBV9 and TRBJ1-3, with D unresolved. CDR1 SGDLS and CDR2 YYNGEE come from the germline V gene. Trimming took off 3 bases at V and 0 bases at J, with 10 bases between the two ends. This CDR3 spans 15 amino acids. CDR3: CASSAGPGSGNTIYF. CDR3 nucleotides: TGTGCCAGCAGCGCGGGCCCGGGCTCTGGAAACACCATATATTTT.

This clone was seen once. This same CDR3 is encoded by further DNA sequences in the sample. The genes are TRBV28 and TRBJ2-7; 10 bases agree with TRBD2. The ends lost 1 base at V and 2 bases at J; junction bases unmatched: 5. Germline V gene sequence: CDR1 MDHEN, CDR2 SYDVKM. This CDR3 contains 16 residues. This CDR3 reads CASSLYSLAGAYEQYF. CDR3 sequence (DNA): TGTGCCAGCAGTTTATATTCGCTAGCGGGAGCCTACGAGCAGTACTTC.

The CDR3 here is CASSDGRGLGVNEKLFF. DNA for the CDR3: TGTGCCAGCAGTGATGGCAGGGGGCTCGGAGTTAATGAAAAACTGTTTTTT. The chain has TRBV2 and TRBJ1-4; 8 bases match TRBD1. Germline V CDR1 and CDR2: SNHLY, FYNNEI. J lost 4 bases, V lost 3 bases, and 10 bases had no gene match. The CDR3 is 17 amino acids.

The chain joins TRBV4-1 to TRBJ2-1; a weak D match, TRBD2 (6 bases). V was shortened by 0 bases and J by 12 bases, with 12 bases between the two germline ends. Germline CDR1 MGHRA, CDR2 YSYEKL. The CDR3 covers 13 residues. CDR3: CASSQDGAGRQFF. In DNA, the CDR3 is TGCGCCAGCAGCCAAGATGGAGCGGGTAGGCAGTTCTTC.

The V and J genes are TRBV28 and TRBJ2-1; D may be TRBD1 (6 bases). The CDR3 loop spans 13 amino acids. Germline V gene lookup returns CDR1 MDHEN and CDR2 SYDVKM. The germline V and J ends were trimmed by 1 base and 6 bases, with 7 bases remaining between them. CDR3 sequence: CASSLLDSNEQFF. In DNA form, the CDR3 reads TGTGCCAGCAGTTTATTGGACAGCAATGAGCAGTTCTTC.

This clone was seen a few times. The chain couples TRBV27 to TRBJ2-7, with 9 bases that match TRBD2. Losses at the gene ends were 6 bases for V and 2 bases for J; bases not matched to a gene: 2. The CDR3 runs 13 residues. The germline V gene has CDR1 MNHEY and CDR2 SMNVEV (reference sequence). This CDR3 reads CASSRLAAYEQYF. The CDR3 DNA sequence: TGTGCCAGCAGCCGACTAGCGGCCTACGAGCAGTACTTC.

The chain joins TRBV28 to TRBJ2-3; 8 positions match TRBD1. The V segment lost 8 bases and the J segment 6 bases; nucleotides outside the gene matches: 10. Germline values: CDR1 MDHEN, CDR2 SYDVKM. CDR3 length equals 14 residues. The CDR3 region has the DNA TGTGCCAGCGTCGGGCAGGGGGCTTTGGATACGCAGTATTTT. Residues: CASVGQGALDTQYF.

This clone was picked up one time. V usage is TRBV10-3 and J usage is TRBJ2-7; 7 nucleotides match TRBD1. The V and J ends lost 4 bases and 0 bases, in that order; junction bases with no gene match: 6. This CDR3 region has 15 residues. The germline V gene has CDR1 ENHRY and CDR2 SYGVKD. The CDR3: CAISGTGAASYEQYF. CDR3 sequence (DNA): TGTGCCATCAGTGGCACAGGGGCTGCCTCCTACGAGCAGTACTTC.

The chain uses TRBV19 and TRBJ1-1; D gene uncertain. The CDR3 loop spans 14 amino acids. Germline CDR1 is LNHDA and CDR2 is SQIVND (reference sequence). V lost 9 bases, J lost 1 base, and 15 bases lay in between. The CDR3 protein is CASSTGWANTEAFF. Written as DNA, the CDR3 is TGTGCCAGCAGCACCGGTTGGGCGAACACTGAAGCTTTCTTT.

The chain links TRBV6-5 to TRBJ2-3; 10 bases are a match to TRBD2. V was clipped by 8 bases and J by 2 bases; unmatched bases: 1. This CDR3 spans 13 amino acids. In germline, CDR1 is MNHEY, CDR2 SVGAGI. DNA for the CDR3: TGTGCCAGCGGACTAGCGGACACAGATACGCAGTATTTT. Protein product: CASGLADTDTQYF.

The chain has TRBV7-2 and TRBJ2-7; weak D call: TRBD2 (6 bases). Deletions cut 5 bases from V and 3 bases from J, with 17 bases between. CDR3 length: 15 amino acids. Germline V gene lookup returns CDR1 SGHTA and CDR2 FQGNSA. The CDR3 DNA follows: TGTGCCAGCAGCCGAACACGGCGGGGCGACTACGAGCAGTACTTC. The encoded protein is CASSRTRRGDYEQYF.

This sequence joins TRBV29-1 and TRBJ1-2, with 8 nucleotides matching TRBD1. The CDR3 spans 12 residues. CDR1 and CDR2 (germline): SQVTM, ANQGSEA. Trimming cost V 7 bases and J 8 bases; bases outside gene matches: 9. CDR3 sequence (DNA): TGCAGCGCCTCCGGGACAGGAAGCGGCTACACCTTC. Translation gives CSASGTGSGYTF.